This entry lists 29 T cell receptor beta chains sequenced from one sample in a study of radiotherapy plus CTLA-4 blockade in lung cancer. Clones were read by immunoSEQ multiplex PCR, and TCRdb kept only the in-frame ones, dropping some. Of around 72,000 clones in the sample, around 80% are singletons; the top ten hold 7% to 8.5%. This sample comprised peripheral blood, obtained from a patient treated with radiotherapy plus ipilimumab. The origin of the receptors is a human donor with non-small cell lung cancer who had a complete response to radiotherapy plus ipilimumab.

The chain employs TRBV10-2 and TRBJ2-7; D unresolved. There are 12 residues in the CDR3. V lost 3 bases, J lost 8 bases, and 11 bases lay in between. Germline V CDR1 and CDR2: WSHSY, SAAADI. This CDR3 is CASSDAAEKQYF. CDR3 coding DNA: TGCGCCAGCAGTGACGCGGCCGAGAAGCAGTACTTC.

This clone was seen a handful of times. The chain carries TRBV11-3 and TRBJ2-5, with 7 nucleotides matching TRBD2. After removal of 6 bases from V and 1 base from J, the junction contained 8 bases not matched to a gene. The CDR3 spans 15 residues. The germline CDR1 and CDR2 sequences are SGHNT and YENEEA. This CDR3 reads CASRSTSEPQETQYF. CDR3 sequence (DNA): TGTGCCAGCAGAAGTACTAGCGAGCCCCAAGAGACCCAGTACTTC.

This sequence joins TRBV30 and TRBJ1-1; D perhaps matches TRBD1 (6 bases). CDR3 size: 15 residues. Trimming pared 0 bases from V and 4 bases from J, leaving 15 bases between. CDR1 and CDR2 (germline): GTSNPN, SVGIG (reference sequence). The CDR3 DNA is TGTGCCTGGAGTGTGCTGTCGGGGGGCCGCACTGAAGCTTTCTTT. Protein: CAWSVLSGGRTEAFF. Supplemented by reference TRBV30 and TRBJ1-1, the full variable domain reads SQTIHQWPATLVQPVGSPLSLECTVEGTSNPNLYWYRQAAGRGLQLLFYSVGIGQISSEVPQNLSASRPQDRQFILSSKKLLLSDSGFYLCAWSVLSGGRTEAFFGQGTRLTVV.

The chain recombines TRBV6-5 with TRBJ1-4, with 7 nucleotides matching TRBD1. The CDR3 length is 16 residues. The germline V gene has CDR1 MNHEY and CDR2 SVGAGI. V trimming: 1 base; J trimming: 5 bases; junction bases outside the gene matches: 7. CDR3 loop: CASSYLPGQLNEKLFF. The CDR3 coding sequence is TGTGCCAGCAGTTACTTACCGGGACAGCTAAATGAAAAACTGTTTTTT.

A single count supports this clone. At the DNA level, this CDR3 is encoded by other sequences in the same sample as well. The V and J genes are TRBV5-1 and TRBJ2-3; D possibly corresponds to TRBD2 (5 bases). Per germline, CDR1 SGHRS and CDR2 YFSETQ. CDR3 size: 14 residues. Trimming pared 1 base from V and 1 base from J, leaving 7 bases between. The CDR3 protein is CASSLSGGTDTQYF. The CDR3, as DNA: TGCGCCAGCAGCTTGTCCGGGGGCACAGATACGCAGTATTTT.

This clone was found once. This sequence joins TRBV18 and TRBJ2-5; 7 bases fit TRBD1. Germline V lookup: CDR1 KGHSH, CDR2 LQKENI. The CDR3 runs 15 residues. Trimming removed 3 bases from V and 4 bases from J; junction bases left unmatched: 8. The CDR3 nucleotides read TGTGCCAGCTCACCTTCGACAGGGCGGTTAGAGACCCAGTACTTC. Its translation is CASSPSTGRLETQYF.

The CDR3 DNA is TGTGCCAGCAGTCACAGTCAGGGCGGGCAGTTCTTC. Its protein is CASSHSQGGQFF. The V call is TRBV6-1, the J call TRBJ2-1, with D possibly TRBD1 on 5 matching bases. The germline V gene has CDR1 MNHNS and CDR2 SASEGT. This CDR3 region has 12 residues. V lost 5 bases and J 12 bases, leaving 14 bases between the germline ends.

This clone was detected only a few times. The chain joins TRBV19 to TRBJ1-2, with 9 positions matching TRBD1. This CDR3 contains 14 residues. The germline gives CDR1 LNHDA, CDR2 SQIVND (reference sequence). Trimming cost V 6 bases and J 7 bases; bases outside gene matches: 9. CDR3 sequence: CASSSGTGYPGYTF. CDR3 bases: TGTGCCAGTAGCAGCGGGACAGGGTATCCTGGCTACACCTTC.

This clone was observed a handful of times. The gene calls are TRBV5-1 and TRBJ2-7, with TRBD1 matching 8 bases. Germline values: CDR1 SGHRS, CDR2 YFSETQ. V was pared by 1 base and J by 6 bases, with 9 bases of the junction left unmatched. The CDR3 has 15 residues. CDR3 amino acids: CASSLSGGRSAEQYF. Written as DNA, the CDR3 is TGCGCCAGCAGCTTGTCAGGGGGCCGGTCGGCCGAGCAGTACTTC.

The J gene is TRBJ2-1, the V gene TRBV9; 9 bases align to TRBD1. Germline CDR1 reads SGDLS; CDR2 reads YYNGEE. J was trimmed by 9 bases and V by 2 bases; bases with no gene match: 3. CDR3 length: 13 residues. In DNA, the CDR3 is TGTGCCAGCAGCGTGGGGACAGGGATTGAGCAGTTCTTC. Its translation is CASSVGTGIEQFF.

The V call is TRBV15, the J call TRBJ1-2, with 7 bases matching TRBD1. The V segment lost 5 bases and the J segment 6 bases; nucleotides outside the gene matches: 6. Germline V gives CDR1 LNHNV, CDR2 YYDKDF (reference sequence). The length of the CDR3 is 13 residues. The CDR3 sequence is CATSPRQGNGYTF. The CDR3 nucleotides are TGTGCCACCAGCCCCCGACAGGGTAATGGCTACACCTTC.

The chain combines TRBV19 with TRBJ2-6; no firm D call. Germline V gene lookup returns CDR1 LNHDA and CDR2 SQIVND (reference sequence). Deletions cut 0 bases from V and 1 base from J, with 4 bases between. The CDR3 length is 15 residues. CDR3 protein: CASSIERSGANVLTF. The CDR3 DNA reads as TGTGCCAGTAGTATAGAACGTTCTGGGGCCAACGTCCTGACTTTC.

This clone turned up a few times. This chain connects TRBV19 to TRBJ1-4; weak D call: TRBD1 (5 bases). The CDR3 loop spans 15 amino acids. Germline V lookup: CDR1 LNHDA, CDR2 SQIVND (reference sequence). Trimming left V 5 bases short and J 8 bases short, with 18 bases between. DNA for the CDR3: TGTGCCAGTAGTTTTCGATGGGGGGTATTGGAAAAACTGTTTTTT. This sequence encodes CASSFRWGVLEKLFF.

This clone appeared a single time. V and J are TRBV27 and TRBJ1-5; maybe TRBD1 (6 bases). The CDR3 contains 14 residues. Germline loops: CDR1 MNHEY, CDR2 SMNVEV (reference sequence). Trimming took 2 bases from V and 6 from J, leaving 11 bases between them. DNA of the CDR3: TGTGCCAGCAGTTTAGGGGGGCCGGGTCAGCCCCAGCATTTT. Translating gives CASSLGGPGQPQHF.

CDR3 region: CASSLSTDYEQYV. The CDR3 DNA reads TGTGCCAGCAGCCTCTCCACGGACTACGAGCAGTACGTC. The rearrangement uses TRBV11-2 and TRBJ2-7; D is ambiguous. The V gene lost 5 bases and the J gene lost 3 bases, with 11 bases spanning the gap. From germline, CDR1 is SGHAT and CDR2 FQNNGV. The CDR3 is made up of 13 amino acids.

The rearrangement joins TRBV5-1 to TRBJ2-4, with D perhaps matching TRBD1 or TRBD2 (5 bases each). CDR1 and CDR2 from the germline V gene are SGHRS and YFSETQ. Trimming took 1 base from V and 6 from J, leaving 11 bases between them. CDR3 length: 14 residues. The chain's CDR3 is CASSLNPGTNIQYF. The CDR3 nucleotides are TGCGCCAGCAGCTTGAATCCAGGGACAAACATTCAGTACTTC.

CDR3 protein: CASSVEGLVNQPQHF. The CDR3 nucleotides are TGTGCCAGCAGTGTTGAGGGGCTAGTCAATCAGCCCCAGCATTTT. J is TRBJ1-5 and V is TRBV6-1; D perhaps matches TRBD1 (5 bases). With 4 bases removed from V and 3 bases from J, the gap between germline ends came to 13 bases. CDR3 length: 15 residues. The germline V gene encodes CDR1 MNHNS and CDR2 SASEGT.

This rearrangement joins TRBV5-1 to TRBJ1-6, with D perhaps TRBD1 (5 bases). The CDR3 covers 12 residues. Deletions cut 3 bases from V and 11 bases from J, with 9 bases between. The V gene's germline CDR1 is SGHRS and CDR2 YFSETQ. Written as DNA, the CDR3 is TGCGCCAGCAGCTCGGGGGATCCACCCCTCCACTTT. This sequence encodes CASSSGDPPLHF.

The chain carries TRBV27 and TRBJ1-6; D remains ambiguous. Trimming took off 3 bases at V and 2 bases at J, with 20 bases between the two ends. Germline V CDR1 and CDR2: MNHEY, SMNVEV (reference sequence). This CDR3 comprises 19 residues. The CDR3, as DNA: TGTGCCAGCAGTTTTGGCCGAATTGTTGGGTATACCTATAATTCACCCCTCCACTTT. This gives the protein CASSFGRIVGYTYNSPLHF.

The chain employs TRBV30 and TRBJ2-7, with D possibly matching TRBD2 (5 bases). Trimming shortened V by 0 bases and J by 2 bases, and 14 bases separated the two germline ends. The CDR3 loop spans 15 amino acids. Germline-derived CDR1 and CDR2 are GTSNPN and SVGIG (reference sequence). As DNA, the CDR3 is TGTGCCTGGAGTGTAAGAGGGTCGGTCACCTACGAGCAGTACTTC. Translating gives CAWSVRGSVTYEQYF.

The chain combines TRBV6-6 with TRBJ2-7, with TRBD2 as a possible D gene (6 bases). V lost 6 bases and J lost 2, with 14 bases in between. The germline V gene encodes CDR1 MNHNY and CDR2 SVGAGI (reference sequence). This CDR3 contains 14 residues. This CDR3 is CASREGKGTYEQYV. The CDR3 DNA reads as TGTGCCAGCAGGGAGGGAAAGGGGACCTACGAGCAGTACGTC.

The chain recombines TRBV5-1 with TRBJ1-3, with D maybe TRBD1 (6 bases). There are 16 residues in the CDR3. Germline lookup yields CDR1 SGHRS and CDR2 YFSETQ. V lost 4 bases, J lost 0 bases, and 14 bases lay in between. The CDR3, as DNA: TGCGCCAGCAGCGAGACTACAGGGATCTCTGGAAACACCATATATTTT. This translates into CASSETTGISGNTIYF.

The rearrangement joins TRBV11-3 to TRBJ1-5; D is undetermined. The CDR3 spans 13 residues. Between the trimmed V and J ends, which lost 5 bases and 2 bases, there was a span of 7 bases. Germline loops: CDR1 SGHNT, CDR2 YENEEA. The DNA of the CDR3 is TGTGCCAGCAGCCCCGAGGGCAATCAGCCCCAGCATTTT. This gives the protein CASSPEGNQPQHF.

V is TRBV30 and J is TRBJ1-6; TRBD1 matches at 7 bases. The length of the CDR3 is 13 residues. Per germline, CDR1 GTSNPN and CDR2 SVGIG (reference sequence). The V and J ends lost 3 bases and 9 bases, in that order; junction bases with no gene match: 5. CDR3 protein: CAWRAGGISPLHF. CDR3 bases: TGTGCCTGGAGGGCAGGGGGTATTTCACCCCTCCACTTT.

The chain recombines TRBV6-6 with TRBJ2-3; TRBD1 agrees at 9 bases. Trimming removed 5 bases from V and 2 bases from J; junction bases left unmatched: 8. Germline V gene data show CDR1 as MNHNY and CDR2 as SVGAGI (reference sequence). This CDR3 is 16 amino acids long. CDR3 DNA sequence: TGTGCCAGCAGTCCCCCCGGGACAGGGTACACAGATACGCAGTATTTT. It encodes CASSPPGTGYTDTQYF.

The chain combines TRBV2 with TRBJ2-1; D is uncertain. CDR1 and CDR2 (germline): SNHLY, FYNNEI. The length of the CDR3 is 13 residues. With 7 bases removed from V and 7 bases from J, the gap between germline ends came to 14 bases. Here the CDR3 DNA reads TGTGCCAGCAAACAGACACTCATTAATGAGCAGTTCTTC. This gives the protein CASKQTLINEQFF.

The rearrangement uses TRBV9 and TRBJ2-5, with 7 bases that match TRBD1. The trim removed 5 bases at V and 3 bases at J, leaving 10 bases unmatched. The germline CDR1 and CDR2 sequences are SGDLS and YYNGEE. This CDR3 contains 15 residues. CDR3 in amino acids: CASSYRGRDEETQYF. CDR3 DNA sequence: TGTGCCAGCAGTTACAGGGGCCGTGATGAAGAGACCCAGTACTTC. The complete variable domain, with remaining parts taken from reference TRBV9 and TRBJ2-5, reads DSGVTQTPKHLITATGQRVTLRCSPRSGDLSVYWYQQSLDQGLQFLIQYYNGEERAKGNILERFSAQQFPDLHSELNLSSLELGDSALYFCASSYRGRDEETQYFGPGTRLLVL.

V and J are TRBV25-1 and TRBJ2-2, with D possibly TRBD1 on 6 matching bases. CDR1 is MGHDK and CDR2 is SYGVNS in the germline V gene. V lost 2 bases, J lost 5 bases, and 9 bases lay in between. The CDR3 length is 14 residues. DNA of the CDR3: TGTGCCAGCAGTGAAAACAGGGAGACCGGGGAGCTGTTTTTT. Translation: CASSENRETGELFF. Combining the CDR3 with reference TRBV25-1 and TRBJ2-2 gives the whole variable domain EADIYQTPRYLVIGTGKKITLECSQTMGHDKMYWYQQDPGMELHLIHYSYGVNSTEKGDLSSESTVSRIRTEHFPLTLESARPSHTSQYLCASSENRETGELFFGEGSRLTVL.

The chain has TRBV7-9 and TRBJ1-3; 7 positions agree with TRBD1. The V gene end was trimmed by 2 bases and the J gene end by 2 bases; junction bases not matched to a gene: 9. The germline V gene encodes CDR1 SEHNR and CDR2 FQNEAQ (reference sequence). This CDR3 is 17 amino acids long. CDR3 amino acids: CASSLPSDRYPGNTIYF. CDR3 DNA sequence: TGTGCCAGCAGCTTACCATCGGACAGGTACCCTGGAAACACCATATATTTT.